The 5 T cell receptor beta chains below were found in one sample sequenced in a study of cytomegalovirus exposure and HLA in healthy donors. PCR employed 60 Vbeta and 13 Jbeta primers. Repertoires were generated with immunoSEQ multiplex PCR, while TCRdb's copy carries only in-frame clones and drops some. The data hold 170,000 or so clones, with 70% to 85% observed a single time. The specimen was PBMCs. The receptors originated from a woman aged 25 to 39 in good health and CMV-seropositive.

V is TRBV29-1 and J is TRBJ1-2, with TRBD1 matching 9 bases. Unmatched junction bases numbered 8, after V lost 6 bases and J lost 0 bases. Germline V lookup: CDR1 SQVTM, CDR2 ANQGSEA. The CDR3 spans 15 residues. The CDR3 is CSVWAGQGTNYGYTF. The CDR3 bases are TGCAGCGTGTGGGCGGGACAGGGAACTAACTATGGCTACACCTTC.

The chain couples TRBV11-2 to TRBJ2-2; a weak D match, TRBD2 (5 bases). Germline CDR1 reads SGHAT; CDR2 reads FQNNGV. CDR3 length equals 15 residues. Between the trimmed V and J ends, which lost 5 bases and 5 bases, there was a span of 15 bases. CDR3 bases: TGTGCCAGCAGCGTAAACCCAAGCGGAACCGGGGAGCTGTTTTTT. This codes for CASSVNPSGTGELFF.

The V call is TRBV2, the J call TRBJ2-1, with 11 bases identical to TRBD2. Losses at the gene ends were 5 bases for V and 4 bases for J; bases not matched to a gene: 4. CDR1 is SNHLY, CDR2 FYNNEI, per germline. CDR3 size: 15 residues. The chain's CDR3 is CASSYTSGRYNEQFF. CDR3 nucleotide sequence: TGTGCCAGCAGTTATACTAGCGGGAGATACAATGAGCAGTTCTTC.

The chain uses TRBV2 and TRBJ1-4; D gene uncertain. The CDR3 contains 13 residues. Trimming shortened V by 6 bases and J by 3 bases, and 8 bases separated the two germline ends. The V gene's germline CDR1 is SNHLY and CDR2 FYNNEI. The CDR3 protein is CASRGSPNEKLFF. CDR3 DNA sequence: TGTGCCAGCAGGGGCAGCCCTAATGAAAAACTGTTTTTT.

J is TRBJ2-3 and V is TRBV25-1, with D unresolved. This CDR3 has 15 residues. CDR1 is MGHDK, CDR2 SYGVNS, per germline. Trimming stripped 2 bases from V and 0 bases from J, with 9 bases between. The CDR3 region has the DNA TGTGCCAGCAGTGAAAGACTGTCTAGCACAGATACGCAGTATTTT. It translates to CASSERLSSTDTQYF. The full variable domain, its missing parts supplied by reference TRBV25-1 and TRBJ2-3, is EADIYQTPRYLVIGTGKKITLECSQTMGHDKMYWYQQDPGMELHLIHYSYGVNSTEKGDLSSESTVSRIRTEHFPLTLESARPSHTSQYLCASSERLSSTDTQYFGPGTRLTVL.